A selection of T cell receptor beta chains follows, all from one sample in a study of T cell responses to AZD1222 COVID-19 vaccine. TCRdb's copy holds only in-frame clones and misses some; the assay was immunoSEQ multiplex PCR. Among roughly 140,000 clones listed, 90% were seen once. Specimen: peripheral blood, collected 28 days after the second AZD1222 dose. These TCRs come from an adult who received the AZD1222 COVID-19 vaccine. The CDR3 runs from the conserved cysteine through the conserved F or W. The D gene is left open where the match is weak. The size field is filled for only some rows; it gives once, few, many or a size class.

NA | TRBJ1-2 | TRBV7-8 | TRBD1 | TGTGCCAGCAGCTTAGGGCATTCCGGGACAGGGTCTTTCGTTCATGGCTACACCTTC | CASSLGHSGTGSFVHGYTF
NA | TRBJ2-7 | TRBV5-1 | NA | TGCGCCAGCAGCTTGTGGGCAGGGGGGACCTACGAGCAGTACTTC | CASSLWAGGTYEQYF
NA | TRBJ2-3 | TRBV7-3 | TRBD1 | TGTGCCAGCAGCTTAAGGGACAGACCCACAGATACGCAGTATTTT | CASSLRDRPTDTQYF
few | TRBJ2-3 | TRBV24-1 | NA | TGTGCCACCAGTGATTTCTTCGGCAGGGCCAGCACAGATACGCAGTATTTT | CATSDFFGRASTDTQYF
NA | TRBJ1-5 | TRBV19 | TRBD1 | TGTGCCAGTAGTATTTCAGGACAGGCCCTTCAGCCCCAGCATTTT | CASSISGQALQPQHF
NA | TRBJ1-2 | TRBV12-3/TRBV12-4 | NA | TGTGCCAGCAGTTTAGGGGATGACTATGGCTACACCTTC | CASSLGDDYGYTF
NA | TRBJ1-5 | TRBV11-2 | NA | TGTGCCAGCAGCCAGAGCAATCAGCCCCAGCATTTT | CASSQSNQPQHF
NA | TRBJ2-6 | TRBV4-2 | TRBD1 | TGTGCCAGCAGCCCGGGACAGGGCTTCTCTGGGGCCAACGTCCTGACTTTC | CASSPGQGFSGANVLTF
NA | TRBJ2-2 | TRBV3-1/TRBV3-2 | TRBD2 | TGTGCCAGCAGGCTAGCGGGAGTTCGCTCCGGGGAGCTGTTTTTT | CASRLAGVRSGELFF
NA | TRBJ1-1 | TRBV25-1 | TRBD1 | TGTGCCAGCAGTGAATACACAGGGGGCTCATCTGAAGCTTTCTTT | CASSEYTGGSSEAFF
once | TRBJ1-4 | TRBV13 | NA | TGTGCCAGCAGCTTAGCCCGACGGACTGCAACTAATGAAAAACTGTTTTTT | CASSLARRTATNEKLFF
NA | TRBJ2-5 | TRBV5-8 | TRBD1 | TGTGCCAGCAGCTGGACGGGGACAGGGGGTGGAGAGACCCAGTACTTC | CASSWTGTGGGETQYF
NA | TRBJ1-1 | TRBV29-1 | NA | TGCAGCGTTGTATGGGGGCCTTATGTTAACACTGAAGCTTTCTTT | CSVVWGPYVNTEAFF
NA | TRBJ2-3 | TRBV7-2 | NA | TGTGCCAGCAGCTTAGCGCTCCTTGGGGGCACAGATACGCAGTATTTT | CASSLALLGGTDTQYF
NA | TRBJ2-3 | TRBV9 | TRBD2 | TGTGCCAGCAGCGGGACTAGCCGGTTCACAGATACGCAGTATTTT | CASSGTSRFTDTQYF
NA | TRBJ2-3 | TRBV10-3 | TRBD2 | TGTGCCATCAGTGAGTCTGCTAGCGGGGTCACAGATACGCAGTATTTT | CAISESASGVTDTQYF
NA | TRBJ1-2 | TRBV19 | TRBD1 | TGTGCCAGTAGTGTCGGGACAGGGGCTGGCTACACCTTC | CASSVGTGAGYTF
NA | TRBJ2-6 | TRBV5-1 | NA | TGCGCCAGCAGCCAGGGGGGCTCTGGGGCCAACGTCCTGACTTTC | CASSQGGSGANVLTF
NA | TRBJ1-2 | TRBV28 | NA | TGTGCCAGTAACCAACCACCGGGGGCCTATGGCTACACCTTC | CASNQPPGAYGYTF
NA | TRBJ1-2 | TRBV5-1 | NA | TGCGCCAGCAGTGGGATAGGGGTTCGCTATGGCTACACCTTC | CASSGIGVRYGYTF
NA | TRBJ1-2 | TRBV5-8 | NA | TGTGCCAGCAGCCCCCCGCCCTATGGCTACACCTTC | CASSPPPYGYTF
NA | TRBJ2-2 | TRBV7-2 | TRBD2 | TGTGCCAGCAGCTCAATAGCGGGGGGCTTAAACACCGGGGAGCTGTTTTTT | CASSSIAGGLNTGELFF
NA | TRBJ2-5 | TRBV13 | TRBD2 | TGTGCCAGCAGCTCGGGGACTAGCGGGGGGCAAGAGACCCAGTACTTC | CASSSGTSGGQETQYF
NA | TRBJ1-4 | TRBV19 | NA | TGTGCCAGTAGTCCCCGGACCACCGCAACTAATGAAAAACTGTTTTTT | CASSPRTTATNEKLFF
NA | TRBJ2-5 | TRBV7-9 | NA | TGTGCCAGCAGCTTTAACCCTAGGTCGGGACAAGAGACCCAGTACTTC | CASSFNPRSGQETQYF
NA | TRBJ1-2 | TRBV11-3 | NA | TGTGCCAGCAGCTTAGTTACAGGTCGCTACTATGGCTACACCTTC | CASSLVTGRYYGYTF
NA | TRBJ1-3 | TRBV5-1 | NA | TGCGCCAGCAGCTTGGTGGGTTTCGGAAACACCATATATTTT | CASSLVGFGNTIYF